This TCR beta chain is from a study of blood T cell repertoires in COVID-19. Germline V lookup: CDR1 KGHDR, CDR2 SFDVKD. V was cut by 9 bases and J by 0 bases, with 14 bases left in between. The CDR3 spans 15 residues. Under the authors' procedure: Using reference gene primer amplification, nucleated cell counts were estimated. Some clones are missing from TCRdb's copy, which holds only in-frame ones; the method was immunoSEQ multiplex PCR. D and trimming come from the DNA, and the V and J calls and clone size come from that table. The repertoire has 200,000 to 250,000 clones, roughly 80% of them found once; the top ten carry 3% to 4%.

This chain links TRBV24-1 with TRBJ2-1, with no clear D. Sample: peripheral blood. The clonotype was recovered from a woman aged 18-35 years with acute or convalescent COVID-19. The CDR3 sequence: CATSGEQTSYNEQFF. The CDR3 DNA sequence: TGTGCCACCTCCGGTGAACAGACCTCCTACAATGAGCAGTTCTTC.